This T cell receptor (beta chain) is from a study of T-cell reconstitution after alpha-beta-depleted transplantation in children. Findings and caveats of the study: The study reportedly traced alpha-beta T cells about two months after transplant to several hundred expanded graft clones. T-cell numbers and diversity, one year after transplant, stemmed largely from T cells that were newly produced. Several patients had high TCRbeta diversity at day 60; it came from surviving recipient T cells and thymic progenitors.

Using unique molecular identifiers, the investigators prepared the TCRbeta library. TCRdb recomputed calls from the PCR reads with MiXCR, one row per CDR3 protein. The sample yields around 370,000 distinct CDR3 sequences, 16% seen once. This CDR3 region has 16 residues. Germline V gene lookup returns CDR1 MNHEY and CDR2 SVGAGI. V was cut by 0 bases and J by 1 base, with 13 bases left in between. This clonotype came up many times. Its target is unknown. V and J are TRBV6-5 and TRBJ2-7, with D possibly being TRBD1 (6 bases). The source material was PBMCs, mostly from graft donor cells, sampled 360 days after TCRalphabeta/CD19-depleted stem cell transplant. The clonotype comes from a male patient aged 2-15 years who had a stem cell transplant for acute lymphoblastic leukemia, so the T cells may come from the graft donor. Here the CDR3 reads CASSYSTGSWSYEQYF. The CDR3 nucleotides read TGTGCCAGCAGTTACTCGACAGGCAGCTGGTCCTACGAGCAGTACTTC.